Listed below are T cell receptor beta chains from one sample, sequenced in a study of shared clonotypes between healthy human individuals. Clones were sequenced by immunoSEQ multiplex PCR, and TCRdb holds only the in-frame ones, with some missing. The sample carries around 1,900,000 clones, 85% to 95% recorded once. Sequencing was carried out using naive CD8+ T cells from PBMCs. Every receptor here comes from a man between 18 and 35 years old in good health. Some clones in this sample may be carry-over from other donors' samples. CDR3s include the opening cysteine and the closing phenylalanine or tryptophan. Each record gives: D gene, J gene, clone size, V gene, CDR3 protein, CDR3 DNA. D genes are given only for firm matches. Clone sizes are given selectively: once, few, many, or a class where the clone is expanded.

NA	TRBJ2-3	NA	TRBV6-5	CASSPDWDTQYF	TGTGCCAGCAGTCCCGACTGGGATACGCAGTATTTT
TRBD2	TRBJ2-1	NA	TRBV15	CATSREAGERWDEQFF	TGTGCCACCAGCAGGGAAGCGGGGGAACGGTGGGATGAGCAGTTCTTC
TRBD1	TRBJ2-7	once	TRBV6-1	CASSEGTGGYEQYF	TGTGCCAGCAGTGAAGGTACAGGGGGCTACGAGCAGTACTTC
TRBD2	TRBJ2-1	NA	TRBV10-3	CAIRSVAGGPNEQFF	TGTGCCATCAGGTCGGTGGCGGGAGGTCCCAATGAGCAGTTCTTC
NA	TRBJ1-5	once	TRBV28	CASSLLVGGEGGGPECQHF	TGTGCCAGCAGTTTATTGGTGGGGGGCGAGGGTGGTGGGCCCGAATGCCAGCATTTT
NA	TRBJ2-2	NA	TRBV9	CASSEGASGELFF	TGTGCCAGCAGCGAAGGGGCTTCGGGGGAGCTGTTTTTT
TRBD1	TRBJ2-2	NA	TRBV27	CASSPGTGNTGELFF	TGTGCCAGCAGCCCCGGGACAGGGAACACCGGGGAGCTGTTTTTT
NA	TRBJ1-3	NA	TRBV5-6	CASSLVGAGNTIYF	TGTGCCAGCAGCTTGGTTGGTGCTGGAAACACCATATATTTT
TRBD1	TRBJ1-4	NA	TRBV5-5	CASSGDSLNEKLFF	TGTGCCAGCAGCGGGGACAGCCTTAATGAAAAACTGTTTTTT
TRBD1	TRBJ1-1	few	TRBV7-9	CASSSPGQGEAFF	TGTGCCAGCAGCTCACCGGGACAGGGTGAGGCTTTCTTT
TRBD2	TRBJ2-1	NA	TRBV25-1	CATATSAYNEQFF	TGTGCCACCGCGACTAGCGCGTACAATGAGCAGTTCTTC
NA	TRBJ1-4	NA	TRBV7-9	CASSFRDTQAGEKLFF	TGTGCCAGCAGCTTCCGCGACACCCAGGCGGGTGAAAAACTGTTTTTT
NA	TRBJ2-7	once	TRBV27	CASAPKEVTYEQYF	TGTGCCTCCGCGCCCAAGGAGGTCACCTACGAGCAGTACTTC
NA	TRBJ2-7	NA	TRBV4-3	CASSQVGRDGDEQYF	TGCGCCAGCAGCCAAGTCGGTCGGGACGGGGACGAGCAGTACTTC
NA	TRBJ2-7	NA	TRBV28	CASRDVLGAHEQYF	TGTGCCAGCAGGGACGTCTTGGGAGCTCACGAGCAGTACTTC